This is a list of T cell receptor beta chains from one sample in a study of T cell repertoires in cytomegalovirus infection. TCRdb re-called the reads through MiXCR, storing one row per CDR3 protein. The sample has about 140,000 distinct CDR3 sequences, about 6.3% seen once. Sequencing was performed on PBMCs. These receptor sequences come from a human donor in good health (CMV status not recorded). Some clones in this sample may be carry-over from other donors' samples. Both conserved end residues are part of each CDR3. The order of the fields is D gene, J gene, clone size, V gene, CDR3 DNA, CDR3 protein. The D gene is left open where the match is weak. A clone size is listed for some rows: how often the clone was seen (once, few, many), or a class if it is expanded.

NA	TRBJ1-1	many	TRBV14	TGTGCCAGCAGCCAAGATAGAGTGACTGAAGCTTTCTTT	CASSQDRVTEAFF
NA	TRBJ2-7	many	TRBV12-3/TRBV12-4	TGTGCCAGCAGTTTATACAGGGTATACTCCTACGAGCAGTACTTC	CASSLYRVYSYEQYF
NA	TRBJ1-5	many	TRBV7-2	TGTGCCAGCAGTTTCCCAGGGGGCAATCAGCCCCAGCATTTT	CASSFPGGNQPQHF
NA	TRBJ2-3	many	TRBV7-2	TGTGCCAGCAGTTCAGGGGTAGATACGCAGTATTTT	CASSSGVDTQYF
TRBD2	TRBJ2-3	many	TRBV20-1	TGCAGTGCTAGAGGCGGGGGTGATCCAGATACGCAGTATTTT	CSARGGGDPDTQYF
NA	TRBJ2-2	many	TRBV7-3	TGTGCCAGCAGCTTTTCGCAGGGGACCGGGGAGCTGTTTTTT	CASSFSQGTGELFF
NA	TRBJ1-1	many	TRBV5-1	TGCGCCAGCAGCTTGGTAGGCATGAACACTGAAGCTTTCTTT	CASSLVGMNTEAFF
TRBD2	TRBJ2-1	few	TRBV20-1	TGCAGTGCCACCCCCGGGACTAGCGGGGGATACAATGAGCAGTTCTTC	CSATPGTSGGYNEQFF
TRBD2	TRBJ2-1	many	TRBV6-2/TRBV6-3	TGTGCCAGCAGTTACTTGACTAGCGGGGCCAATGAGCAGTTCTTC	CASSYLTSGANEQFF
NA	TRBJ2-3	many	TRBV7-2	TGTGCCAGCAGCTTGGGCGGTCCTAGCACAGATACGCAGTATTTT	CASSLGGPSTDTQYF
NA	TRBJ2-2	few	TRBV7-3	TGTGCCAGCAGCCCCCGGCTTAACACCGGGGAGCTGTTTTTT	CASSPRLNTGELFF
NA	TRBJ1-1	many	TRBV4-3	TGCGCCAGCAGCCAAGAGGCTTCGCAAAGGGCCAAGAACACTGAAGCTTTCTTT	CASSQEASQRAKNTEAFF
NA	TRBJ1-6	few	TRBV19	TGTGCCAGTAGTATGTGGGGGAACGCGTATAATTCACCCCTCCACTTT	CASSMWGNAYNSPLHF
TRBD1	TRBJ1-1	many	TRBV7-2	TGTGCCAGCAGCGTAGAGAGACAGGGAGGAACTGAAGCTTTCTTT	CASSVERQGGTEAFF
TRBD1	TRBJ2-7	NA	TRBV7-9	TGTGCCAGCAGCTTTGGGACAGGGATCTACGAGCAGTACTTC	CASSFGTGIYEQYF
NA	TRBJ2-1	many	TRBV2	TGTGCCAGCAGTGAAACTGGGGGACTGCAGTTCTTC	CASSETGGLQFF
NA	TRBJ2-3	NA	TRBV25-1	TGTGCCAGCACTCCGGCTAGGGGGTGGGGCACAGATACGCAGTATTTT	CASTPARGWGTDTQYF
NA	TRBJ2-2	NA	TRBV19	TGTGCCAGTAGTAAGGACGGAATCTTAACCGGGGAGCTGTTTTTT	CASSKDGILTGELFF
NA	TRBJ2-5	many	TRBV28	TGTGCCAGCAGTCCGTTCGGGGTGTACCAAGAGACCCAGTACTTC	CASSPFGVYQETQYF
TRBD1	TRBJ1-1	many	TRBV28	TGTGCCAGCAGGGGACACAGGGGTTGGACTGAAGCTTTCTTT	CASRGHRGWTEAFF
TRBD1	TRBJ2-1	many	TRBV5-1	TGCGCCAGCGCCAATTCACAGGGGGGCAATGAGCAGTTCTTC	CASANSQGGNEQFF
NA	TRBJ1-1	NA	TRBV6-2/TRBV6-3	TGTGCCAGCAGAACCGGGACATTTCCCCGGAACACTGAAGCTTTCTTT	CASRTGTFPRNTEAFF
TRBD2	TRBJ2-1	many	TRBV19	TGTGCCAGTAGGCCGGGACTAGCGAGTGCTGAGCAGTTCTTC	CASRPGLASAEQFF
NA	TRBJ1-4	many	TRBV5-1	TGCGCCAGCAGCTTGGAGCTGGATGAAAAACTGTTTTTT	CASSLELDEKLFF
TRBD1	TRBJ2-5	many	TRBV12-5	TGTGCTAGTGCCCTCGGGACAGGGGGCGCAAAGACCCAGTACTTC	CASALGTGGAKTQYF
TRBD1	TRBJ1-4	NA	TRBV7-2	TGTGCCAGCAGCCCAACAGGGGGTATTGAAAAACTGTTTTTT	CASSPTGGIEKLFF